This T cell receptor (beta chain) was identified in a study of blood T cell repertoires in COVID-19 (dated by TCRdb to about 2020). Some background on the complete study: The collaborator samples originated in the United States, Italy and Spain and spanned the acute and convalescent phases of COVID-19. The material from the prospective study consisted of cDNA or gDNA derived from T cells, B-cell-depleted T cells, or PBMCs. A freely available public database, intended as a resource for researchers studying the immune response to SARS-CoV-2, is where the repertoires were released. Nearly every sample came with metadata listing a de-identified subject ID, COVID-19 status, age in years and sex. Deeply sampled blood TCRbeta repertoires from subjects exposed to, actively infected with, or recovered from COVID-19 were included in the dataset. The samples were drawn from two sources: the first 160 participants of the ongoing ImmuneRACE study, and 950 to 1,500 subjects contributed by 6 global collaborators. Where available, HLA class I and class II types were obtained from metadata supplied by the sample provider rather than from assay-based typing. Overall study outcomes, separate from this receptor: The amount of clinical and demographic metadata varied by source and participant and was provided uncurated.

TCRbeta CDR3 regions were amplified from genomic DNA by means of the immunoSEQ Assay, a bias-controlled multiplex PCR. The paper's processing steps were these. The number of nucleated cells in each sample was estimated from the amplification of reference gene primers within the assay. To quantify the absolute abundance of each unique TCRbeta CDR3 rearrangement, sequence reads were collapsed and filtered. For each sample, productive Simpson clonality was calculated as the square root of Simpson's diversity index across productive rearrangements. TCRdb mirrors the immuneACCESS table, restricted to in-frame sequences. Some clones are absent from its copies; in checked studies, under half trace to an unresolved V gene, and the reason for the others is unknown. V, J and clone size are taken as reported in that table, and D and trimming were inferred from the DNA itself. The sample table shows 45,000 to 55,000 clones, and about 90% are seen once. Together, the top ten hold about 3.1% of the sample.

Collaborating institutions collected whole blood in K2EDTA tubes following their own protocols. For TCRbeta analysis, collaborator samples were shipped as frozen whole blood, as isolated PBMCs, or as DNA extracted from either sample type. As regards this clone: The antigen it binds to is not known. Per-base qualities were not stored, and no clone one base away is much larger.

The cysteine opens and the phenylalanine closes a CDR3 of 13 amino acids. Only CDR3 DNA is held: 39 bases, read in frame from base 1. As encoded in the germline V gene, CDR1 is SGHRS while CDR2 is YFSETQ. V gives up 0 bases and J gives up 3 bases, and the segment between their germline ends measures 6 bases. This clonotype was sampled from a human donor in a cohort sampled during active COVID-19. Sequenced sample: peripheral blood. This chain is built from TRBV5-1 and TRBJ2-5; TRBD2 might be the D gene, on 5 matching bases. The CDR3 is CASSLGAEETQYF. The DNA is as follows: TGCGCCAGCAGCTTGGGAGCGGAAGAGACCCAGTACTTC.